Listed here are 25 T cell receptor beta chains from one sample, sequenced in a study of cytomegalovirus exposure and HLA in healthy donors. The PCR made use of 60 Vbeta and 13 Jbeta primers. Clones were sequenced by immunoSEQ multiplex PCR, and TCRdb holds only the in-frame ones, with some missing. The sample has tens of thousands of clones; roughly 85% are singletons. What was sequenced was PBMCs. The receptor set was obtained from a woman younger than 35 in good health and CMV-seronegative.

This clone has only one observation. The rearrangement joins TRBV28 to TRBJ2-4; 8 nucleotides match TRBD2. Germline V lookup: CDR1 MDHEN, CDR2 SYDVKM. The CDR3 spans 14 residues. V was pared by 7 bases and J by 3 bases, with 5 bases of the junction left unmatched. In DNA form, the CDR3 reads TGTGCCAGCACCAGGGGACTAGTCAAAAACATTCAGTACTTC. Its protein product is CASTRGLVKNIQYF.

On this clone: One end of the junction fails to match germline, which may point to a read error. The gene calls are TRBV7-9 and TRBJ1-2, with TRBD1 matching 7 bases. This CDR3 has 16 residues. Germline values: CDR1 SEHNR, CDR2 FQNEAQ (reference sequence). In DNA, the CDR3 is TGTTCCAGCAGCGAATCCGCCGGACAGGACCACTATGGCTACACCTTC. Protein: CSSSESAGQDHYGYTF. The full variable domain, completed using reference TRBV7-9 and TRBJ1-2, is DTGVSQNPRHKITKRGQNVTFRCDPISEHNRLYWYRQTLGQGPEFLTYFQNEAQLEKSRLLSDRFSAERPKGSFSTLEIQRTEQGDSAMYLCSSSESAGQDHYGYTFGSGTRLTVV.

The chain couples TRBV6-5 to TRBJ2-7; TRBD1 matches 11 bases. CDR3 size: 15 residues. The ends lost 5 bases at V and 2 bases at J; junction bases unmatched: 5. Germline V gene lookup returns CDR1 MNHEY and CDR2 SVGAGI. The CDR3 DNA is TGTGCCAGCAGTCCCGGGACAGGGGGGCCCTACGAGCAGTACTTC. As protein: CASSPGTGGPYEQYF.

The rearrangement links TRBV6-1 to TRBJ2-1; D possibly corresponds to TRBD1 (5 bases). The CDR3 is 13 residues long. Germline-derived CDR1 and CDR2 are MNHNS and SASEGT. V was trimmed by 8 bases and J by 7 bases, leaving 15 bases between them. In DNA, the CDR3 is TGTGCCAGCGTGGGTACAGGTCTGAATGAGCAGTTCTTC. This translates into CASVGTGLNEQFF.

The V call is TRBV5-1, the J call TRBJ1-2; D is unresolved. This CDR3 is 15 amino acids long. V lost 0 bases and J lost 0, with 9 bases in between. Germline V lookup: CDR1 SGHRS, CDR2 YFSETQ. CDR3 protein: CASSLDGEPNYGYTF. The CDR3 DNA reads TGCGCCAGCAGCTTGGACGGGGAACCTAACTATGGCTACACCTTC.

Remarks on this clone: One end of the junction does not line up with germline, which may come from a read error. The chain is built from TRBV7-8 and TRBJ2-7; the D gene is possibly TRBD2 (6 bases). CDR1 and CDR2 from the germline V gene are SGHVS and FQNEAQ. The CDR3 covers 15 residues. The CDR3 DNA reads as TGTGCCAGCAGCTTAGCGTCTGGACTACCCTATGAGCAGTACTTC. It specifies CASSLASGLPYEQYF.

V and J are TRBV19 and TRBJ2-5, with TRBD2 matching over 7 bases. J lost 5 bases, V lost 8 bases, and 17 bases had no gene match. Per germline, CDR1 LNHDA and CDR2 SQIVND (reference sequence). The CDR3 runs 16 residues. The DNA for the CDR3 is TGTGCCAGTGGACAAGCCGGGGCGGGAGCTTGGGAGACCCAGTACTTC. Residues: CASGQAGAGAWETQYF.

The V and J genes are TRBV10-3 and TRBJ1-2; TRBD1 might be the D (5 bases). The CDR3 has 14 residues. Trimming shortened V by 0 bases and J by 8 bases, and 13 bases separated the two germline ends. Germline loops: CDR1 ENHRY, CDR2 SYGVKD. The CDR3 region has the DNA TGTGCCATCAGTGAGTCGCAAGGGGTGGGCGGCTACACCTTC. Its translation: CAISESQGVGGYTF.

This chain joins TRBV9 and TRBJ2-7, with D possibly matching TRBD2 (6 bases). CDR3 size: 16 residues. The V end lost 0 bases, the J end lost 5 bases, and 18 bases lay between the germline ends. Looked up from germline, CDR1 is SGDLS and CDR2 is YYNGEE. The CDR3 loop is CASSVGVVGGGDEQYF. The CDR3 DNA is TGTGCCAGCAGCGTAGGAGTAGTAGGCGGAGGGGACGAGCAGTACTTC.

This clone was detected a few times. The J gene is TRBJ2-1, the V gene TRBV9; 7 nucleotides align to TRBD2. The V gene's germline CDR1 is SGDLS and CDR2 YYNGEE. The CDR3 runs to 15 residues. V shed 1 base and J 2 bases; nucleotides not matched to a gene: 3. CDR3 loop: CASSVKGGPYNEQFF. In DNA, the CDR3 is TGTGCCAGCAGCGTAAAGGGAGGGCCCTACAATGAGCAGTTCTTC. Based on the CDR3 plus reference TRBV9 and TRBJ2-1, the full variable domain is DSGVTQTPKHLITATGQRVTLRCSPRSGDLSVYWYQQSLDQGLQFLIQYYNGEERAKGNILERFSAQQFPDLHSELNLSSLELGDSALYFCASSVKGGPYNEQFFGPGTRLTVL.

The CDR3 nucleotides read TGTGCCAGCAGATCCCCAGGGGGGCCTCAAGAGACCCAGTACTTC. Residues: CASRSPGGPQETQYF. The chain couples TRBV6-5 to TRBJ2-5; possible D gene TRBD1, 7 bases. Trimming took off 6 bases at V and 2 bases at J, with 16 bases between the two ends. Germline V CDR1 and CDR2: MNHEY, SVGAGI. CDR3 length: 15 amino acids.

V usage is TRBV28 and J usage is TRBJ1-2; D is unresolved. Trimming pared 9 bases from V and 4 bases from J, leaving 18 bases between. There are 14 residues in the CDR3. The V gene's germline CDR1 is MDHEN and CDR2 SYDVKM. The CDR3 DNA follows: TGTGCCAGTGGACTTAGGGCCTCCTTCTATGGCTACACCTTC. As protein: CASGLRASFYGYTF.

V usage is TRBV29-1 and J usage is TRBJ2-3; TRBD2 might be the D (7 bases). Trimming removed 4 bases at V and 3 bases at J, with 14 bases between. There are 14 residues in the CDR3. CDR1 is SQVTM, CDR2 ANQGSEA, per germline. The CDR3 coding sequence is TGCAGCGTTGTTAAGGGGGGACTAACAGATACGCAGTATTTT. Translating it yields CSVVKGGLTDTQYF.

The chain recombines TRBV27 with TRBJ2-1; the D is unclear. The V end was cut by 5 bases, the J end by 9 bases, with 11 bases between. The germline V gene encodes CDR1 MNHEY and CDR2 SMNVEV (reference sequence). This CDR3 comprises 12 residues. As DNA, the CDR3 is TGTGCCAGCAGTGATCCTTCCGGTGAGCAGTTCTTC. Translated, it gives CASSDPSGEQFF.

This clone appeared once. This chain connects TRBV11-2 to TRBJ1-2, with D possibly TRBD1 on 6 matching bases. This CDR3 has 13 residues. Deletions cut 4 bases from V and 2 bases from J, with 8 bases between. Per germline, CDR1 SGHAT and CDR2 FQNNGV. The CDR3 is CASSSDRNYGYTF. The DNA of the CDR3 is TGTGCCAGCAGCTCCGACAGGAACTATGGCTACACCTTC.

The rearrangement joins TRBV27 to TRBJ1-1, with D hard to call. Germline CDR1 and CDR2: MNHEY and SMNVEV (reference sequence). The CDR3 has 13 residues. V gave up 0 bases and J gave up 4 bases, with 6 bases separating them. The CDR3 here is CASSLSGSTEAFF. Written as DNA, the CDR3 is TGTGCCAGCAGTTTATCCGGTTCCACTGAAGCTTTCTTT.

J is TRBJ2-7 and V is TRBV15; D call uncertain. Trimming removed 5 bases from V and 6 bases from J, with 14 bases in between. In germline, CDR1 is LNHNV, CDR2 YYDKDF (reference sequence). The CDR3 is 13 residues long. The CDR3 reads CATSPAPRAEQYF. The CDR3 DNA reads TGTGCCACCAGCCCCGCACCGAGAGCCGAGCAGTACTTC.

The chain recombines TRBV6-1 with TRBJ1-6; possible D gene TRBD1, 6 bases. Germline assignment: CDR1 MNHNS and CDR2 SASEGT. This CDR3 has 15 amino acids. V lost 5 bases and J lost 5, with 13 bases in between. CDR3 in DNA: TGTGCCAGCAGTTCGCAGGGGTTCGATAATTCACCCCTCCACTTT. Its translation: CASSSQGFDNSPLHF.

With regard to this clone: A junction boundary mismatches the germline segment, possibly from a read error. J is TRBJ2-6 and V is TRBV9, with D maybe TRBD1 (5 bases). CDR1 is SGDLS and CDR2 is YYNGEE in the germline V gene. CDR3 length: 17 residues. CDR3 DNA sequence: TGTGCCAGCAGCGTAGGGATGAGATCCTCTGGGGCCAACGGCCTGACTTTC. It yields the protein CASSVGMRSSGANGLTF. The full variable domain, rest sourced from reference TRBV9 and TRBJ2-6, is DSGVTQTPKHLITATGQRVTLRCSPRSGDLSVYWYQQSLDQGLQFLIQYYNGEERAKGNILERFSAQQFPDLHSELNLSSLELGDSALYFCASSVGMRSSGANGLTFGAGSRLTVL.

The chain links TRBV9 to TRBJ2-1; possibly TRBD2 for D (5 bases). Germline lookup yields CDR1 SGDLS and CDR2 YYNGEE. Trimming left V 1 base short and J 6 bases short, with 14 bases between. The CDR3 extends over 15 amino acids. DNA for the CDR3: TGTGCCAGCAGCGTATTTGGGCTAGCCGTCAATGAGCAGTTCTTC. Translated, it gives CASSVFGLAVNEQFF.

This clone appeared once. This chain uses TRBV15 with TRBJ2-1; the D is unclear. Trimming removed 0 bases at V and 7 bases at J, with 10 bases between. The CDR3 runs to 14 residues. CDR1 is LNHNV and CDR2 is YYDKDF in the germline V gene (reference sequence). Here the CDR3 DNA reads TGTGCCACCAGCAGAGATCTATCAGGTAATGAGCAGTTCTTC. Protein sequence: CATSRDLSGNEQFF.

The chain joins TRBV5-1 to TRBJ2-3, with 10 bases lining up with TRBD2. The germline V gene encodes CDR1 SGHRS and CDR2 YFSETQ. Losses at the gene ends were 0 bases for V and 6 bases for J; bases not matched to a gene: 4. This CDR3 has 15 residues. CDR3: CASSLEGSGRDTQYF. CDR3 nucleotides: TGCGCCAGCAGCTTGGAAGGTAGCGGGAGGGATACGCAGTATTTT.

The rearrangement joins TRBV18 to TRBJ2-7, with D perhaps matching TRBD2 (6 bases). The V end was cut by 3 bases, the J end by 0 bases, with 9 bases between. The CDR3 is made up of 14 amino acids. From germline, CDR1 is KGHSH and CDR2 LQKENI. CDR3 DNA: TGTGCCAGCTCACCGGGACTGGCCTCCTACGAGCAGTACTTC. Its protein is CASSPGLASYEQYF. Combining the CDR3 with reference TRBV18 and TRBJ2-7 gives the whole variable domain NAGVMQNPRHLVRRRGQEARLRCSPMKGHSHVYWYRQLPEEGLKFMVYLQKENIIDESGMPKERFSAEFPKEGPSILRIQQVVRGDSAAYFCASSPGLASYEQYFGPGTRLTVT.

V and J are TRBV25-1 and TRBJ1-3; D possibly corresponds to TRBD1 (6 bases). Trimming stripped 7 bases from V and 4 bases from J, with 14 bases between. This CDR3 has 14 residues. The V gene's germline CDR1 is MGHDK and CDR2 SYGVNS. The CDR3 spells CASTDPGDGNTIYF. The CDR3 region has the DNA TGTGCCAGCACCGACCCAGGGGACGGAAACACCATATATTTT.

This rearrangement joins TRBV13 to TRBJ2-1; tentatively, D is TRBD2 (6 bases). Germline assignment: CDR1 PRHDT and CDR2 FYEKMQ (reference sequence). Trimming shortened V by 2 bases and J by 8 bases, and 16 bases separated the two germline ends. The CDR3 spans 15 residues. The CDR3 spells CASSLRRDNKDEQFF. As DNA, the CDR3 is TGTGCCAGCAGCTTAAGGCGGGATAATAAAGATGAGCAGTTCTTC.